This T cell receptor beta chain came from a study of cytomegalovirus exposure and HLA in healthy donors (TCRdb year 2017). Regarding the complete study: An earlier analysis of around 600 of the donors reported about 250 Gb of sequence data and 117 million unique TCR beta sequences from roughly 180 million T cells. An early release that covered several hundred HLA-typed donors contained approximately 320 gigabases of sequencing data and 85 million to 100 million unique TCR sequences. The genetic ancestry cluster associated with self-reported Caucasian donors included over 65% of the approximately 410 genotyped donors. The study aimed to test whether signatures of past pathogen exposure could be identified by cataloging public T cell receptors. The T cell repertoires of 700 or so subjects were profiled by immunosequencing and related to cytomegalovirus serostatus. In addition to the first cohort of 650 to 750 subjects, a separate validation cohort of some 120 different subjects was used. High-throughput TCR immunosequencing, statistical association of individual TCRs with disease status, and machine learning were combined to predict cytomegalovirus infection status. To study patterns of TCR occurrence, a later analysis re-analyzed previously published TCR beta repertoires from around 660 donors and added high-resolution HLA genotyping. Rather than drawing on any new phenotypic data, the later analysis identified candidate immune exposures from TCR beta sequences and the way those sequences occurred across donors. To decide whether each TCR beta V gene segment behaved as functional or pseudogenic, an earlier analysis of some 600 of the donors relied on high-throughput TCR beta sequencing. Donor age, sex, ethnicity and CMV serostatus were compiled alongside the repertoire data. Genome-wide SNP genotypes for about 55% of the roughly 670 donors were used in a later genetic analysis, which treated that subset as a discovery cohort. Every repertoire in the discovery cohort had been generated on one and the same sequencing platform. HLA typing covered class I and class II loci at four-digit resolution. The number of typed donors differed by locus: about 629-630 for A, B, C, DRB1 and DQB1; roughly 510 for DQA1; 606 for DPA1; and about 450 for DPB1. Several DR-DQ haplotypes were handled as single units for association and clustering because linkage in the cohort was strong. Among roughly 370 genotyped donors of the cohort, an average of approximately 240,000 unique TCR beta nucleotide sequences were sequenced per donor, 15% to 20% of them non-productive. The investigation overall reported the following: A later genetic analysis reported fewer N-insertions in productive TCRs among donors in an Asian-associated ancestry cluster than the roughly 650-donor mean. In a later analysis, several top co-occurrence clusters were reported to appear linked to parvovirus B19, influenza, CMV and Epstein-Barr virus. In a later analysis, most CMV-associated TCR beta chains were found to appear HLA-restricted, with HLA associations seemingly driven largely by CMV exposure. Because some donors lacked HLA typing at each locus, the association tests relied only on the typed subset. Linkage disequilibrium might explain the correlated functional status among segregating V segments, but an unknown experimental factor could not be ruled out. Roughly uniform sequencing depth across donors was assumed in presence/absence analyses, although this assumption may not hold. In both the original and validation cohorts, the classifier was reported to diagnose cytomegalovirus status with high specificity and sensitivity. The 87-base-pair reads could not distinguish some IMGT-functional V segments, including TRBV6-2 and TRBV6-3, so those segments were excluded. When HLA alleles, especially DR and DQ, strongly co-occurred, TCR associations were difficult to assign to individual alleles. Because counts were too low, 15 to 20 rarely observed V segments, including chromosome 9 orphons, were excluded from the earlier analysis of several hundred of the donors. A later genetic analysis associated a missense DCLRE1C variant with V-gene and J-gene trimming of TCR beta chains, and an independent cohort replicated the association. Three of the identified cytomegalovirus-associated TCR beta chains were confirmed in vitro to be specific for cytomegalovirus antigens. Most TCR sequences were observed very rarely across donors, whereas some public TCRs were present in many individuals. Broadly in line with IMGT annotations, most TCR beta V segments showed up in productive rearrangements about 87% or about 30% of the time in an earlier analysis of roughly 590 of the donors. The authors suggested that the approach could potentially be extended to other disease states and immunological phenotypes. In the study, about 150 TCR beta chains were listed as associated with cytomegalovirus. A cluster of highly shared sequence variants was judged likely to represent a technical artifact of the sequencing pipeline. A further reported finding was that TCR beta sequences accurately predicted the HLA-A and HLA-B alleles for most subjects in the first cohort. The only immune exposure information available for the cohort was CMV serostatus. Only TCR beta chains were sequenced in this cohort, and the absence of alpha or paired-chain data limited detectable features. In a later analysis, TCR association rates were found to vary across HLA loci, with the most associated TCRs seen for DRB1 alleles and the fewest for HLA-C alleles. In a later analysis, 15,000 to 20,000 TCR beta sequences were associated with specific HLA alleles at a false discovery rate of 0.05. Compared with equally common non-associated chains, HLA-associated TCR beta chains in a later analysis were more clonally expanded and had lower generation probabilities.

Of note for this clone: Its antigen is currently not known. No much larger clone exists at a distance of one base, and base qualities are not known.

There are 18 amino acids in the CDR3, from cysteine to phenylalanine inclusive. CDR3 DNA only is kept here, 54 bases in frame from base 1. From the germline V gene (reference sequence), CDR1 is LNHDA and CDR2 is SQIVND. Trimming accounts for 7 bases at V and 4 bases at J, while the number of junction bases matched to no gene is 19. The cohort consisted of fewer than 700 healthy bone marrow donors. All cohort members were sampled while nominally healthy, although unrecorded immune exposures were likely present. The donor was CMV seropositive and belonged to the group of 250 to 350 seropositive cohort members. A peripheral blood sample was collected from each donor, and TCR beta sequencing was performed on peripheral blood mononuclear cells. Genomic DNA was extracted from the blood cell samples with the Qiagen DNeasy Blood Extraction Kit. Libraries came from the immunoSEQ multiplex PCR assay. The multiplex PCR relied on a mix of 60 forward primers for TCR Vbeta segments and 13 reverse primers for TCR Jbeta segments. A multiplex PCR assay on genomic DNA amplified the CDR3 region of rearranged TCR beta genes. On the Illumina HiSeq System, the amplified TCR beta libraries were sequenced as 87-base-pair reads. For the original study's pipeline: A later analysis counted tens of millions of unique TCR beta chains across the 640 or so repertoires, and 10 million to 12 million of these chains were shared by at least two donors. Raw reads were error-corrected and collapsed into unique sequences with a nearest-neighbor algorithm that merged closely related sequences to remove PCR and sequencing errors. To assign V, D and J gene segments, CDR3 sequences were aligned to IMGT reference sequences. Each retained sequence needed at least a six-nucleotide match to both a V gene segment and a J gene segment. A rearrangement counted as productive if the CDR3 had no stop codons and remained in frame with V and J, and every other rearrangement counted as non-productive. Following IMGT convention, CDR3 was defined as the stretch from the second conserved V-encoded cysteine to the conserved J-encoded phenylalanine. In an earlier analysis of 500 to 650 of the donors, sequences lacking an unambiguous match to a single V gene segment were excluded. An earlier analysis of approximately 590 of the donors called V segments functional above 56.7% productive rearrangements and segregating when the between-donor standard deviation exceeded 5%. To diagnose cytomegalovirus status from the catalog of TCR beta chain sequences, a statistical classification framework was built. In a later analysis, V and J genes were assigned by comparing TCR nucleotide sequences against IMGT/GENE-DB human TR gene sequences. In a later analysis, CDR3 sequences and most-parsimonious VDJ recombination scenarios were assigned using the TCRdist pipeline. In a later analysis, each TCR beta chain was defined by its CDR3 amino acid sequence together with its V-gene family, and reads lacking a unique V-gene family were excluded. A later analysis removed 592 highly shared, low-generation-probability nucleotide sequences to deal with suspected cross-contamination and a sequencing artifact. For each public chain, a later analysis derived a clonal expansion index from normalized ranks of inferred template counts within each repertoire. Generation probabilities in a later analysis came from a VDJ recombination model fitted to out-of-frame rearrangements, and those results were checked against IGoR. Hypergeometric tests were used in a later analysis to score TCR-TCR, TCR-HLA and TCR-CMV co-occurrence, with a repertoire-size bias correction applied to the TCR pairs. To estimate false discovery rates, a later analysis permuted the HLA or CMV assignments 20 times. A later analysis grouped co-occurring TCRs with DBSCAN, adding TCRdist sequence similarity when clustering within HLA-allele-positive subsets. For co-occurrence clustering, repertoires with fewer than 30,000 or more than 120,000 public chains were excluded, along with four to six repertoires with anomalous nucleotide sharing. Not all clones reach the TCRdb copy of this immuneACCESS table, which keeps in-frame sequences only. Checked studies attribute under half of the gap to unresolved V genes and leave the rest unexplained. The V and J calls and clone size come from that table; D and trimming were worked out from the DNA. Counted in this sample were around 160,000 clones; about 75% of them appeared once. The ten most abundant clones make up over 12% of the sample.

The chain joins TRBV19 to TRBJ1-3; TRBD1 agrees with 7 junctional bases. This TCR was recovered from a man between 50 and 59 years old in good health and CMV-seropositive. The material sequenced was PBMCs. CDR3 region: CASTKSTGLLFDGNTIYF. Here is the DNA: TGTGCCAGTACCAAGTCGACAGGGCTTCTCTTCGACGGAAACACCATATATTTT.